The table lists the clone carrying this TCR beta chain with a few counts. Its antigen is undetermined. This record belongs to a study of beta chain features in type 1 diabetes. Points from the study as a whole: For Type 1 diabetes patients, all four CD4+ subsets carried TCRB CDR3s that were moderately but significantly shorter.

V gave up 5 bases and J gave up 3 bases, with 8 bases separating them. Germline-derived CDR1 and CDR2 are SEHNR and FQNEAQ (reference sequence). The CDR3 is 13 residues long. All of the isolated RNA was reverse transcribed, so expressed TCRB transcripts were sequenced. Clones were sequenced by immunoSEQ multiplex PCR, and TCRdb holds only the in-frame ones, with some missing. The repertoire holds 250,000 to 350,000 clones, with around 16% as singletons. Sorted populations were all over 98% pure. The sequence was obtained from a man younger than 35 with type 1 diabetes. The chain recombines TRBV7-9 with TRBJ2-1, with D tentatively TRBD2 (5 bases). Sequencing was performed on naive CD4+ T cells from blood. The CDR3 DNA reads TGTGCCAGCAGCATCGACTACTACAATGAGCAGTTCTTC. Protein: CASSIDYYNEQFF.